This T cell receptor (beta chain) was captured in a study of blood T cell repertoires in COVID-19. Study-level background: Samples of COVID-19 (acute and convalescent) were obtained from the United States, Italy and Spain.

The CDR3 totals 16 residues. Losses at the gene ends were 1 base for V and 2 bases for J; bases not matched to a gene: 5. Germline values: CDR1 SGHTA, CDR2 FQGNSA. Original analysis: Nucleated cell counts were estimated from reference gene primer amplification. Assay: immunoSEQ multiplex PCR; the TCRdb copy retains only in-frame clones and omits some. V, J and clone size reflect that table, while D and trimming were determined from the DNA. Found here are 70,000 to 95,000 clones, roughly four fifths of them singletons; the top ten hold roughly 2%. The chain carries TRBV7-2 and TRBJ1-3, with 7 nucleotides matching TRBD1. The TCR was taken from a woman aged 55-69 years with acute or convalescent COVID-19. The sequenced sample was peripheral blood. Here the CDR3 DNA reads TGTGCCAGCAGCTTAGGATCCGGACAGGCTGGAAACACCATATATTTT. It codes for CASSLGSGQAGNTIYF. The whole variable domain, filled in from reference TRBV7-2 and TRBJ1-3, reads GAGVSQSPSNKVTEKGKDVELRCDPISGHTALYWYRQSLGQGLEFLIYFQGNSAPDKSGLPSDRFSAERTGGSVSTLTIQRTQQEDSAVYLCASSLGSGQAGNTIYFGEGSWLTVV.